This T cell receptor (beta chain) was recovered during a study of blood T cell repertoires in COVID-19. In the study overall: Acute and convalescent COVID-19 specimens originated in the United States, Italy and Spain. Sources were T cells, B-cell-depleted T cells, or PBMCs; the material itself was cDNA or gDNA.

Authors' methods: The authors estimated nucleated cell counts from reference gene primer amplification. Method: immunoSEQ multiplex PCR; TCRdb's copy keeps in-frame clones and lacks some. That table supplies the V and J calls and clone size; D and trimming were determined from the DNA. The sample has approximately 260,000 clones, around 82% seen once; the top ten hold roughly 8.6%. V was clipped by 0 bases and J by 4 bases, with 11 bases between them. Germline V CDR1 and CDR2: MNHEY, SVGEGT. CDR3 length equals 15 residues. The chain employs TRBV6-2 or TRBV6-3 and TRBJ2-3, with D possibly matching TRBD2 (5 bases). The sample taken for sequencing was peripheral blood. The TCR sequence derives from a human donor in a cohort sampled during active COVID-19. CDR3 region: CASSYSMGSADTQYF. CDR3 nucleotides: TGTGCCAGCAGTTACTCCATGGGGAGCGCAGATACGCAGTATTTT.